This TCR beta chain was documented in a study of T cells in tumors after PD-1 blockade. About the research overall: Treatment was either pembrolizumab 200 mg every 3 weeks or cemiplimab 350 mg every 2 weeks. General observations from the study: Clonal replacement was seen across treatment, not between pre-treatment samples.

As to this clone: Its antigen is currently unknown.

Clones were sequenced by immunoSEQ multiplex PCR, and TCRdb holds only the in-frame ones, with some missing. The sample lists some 4,000 clones; roughly two thirds were seen once. The same primary tumor site was biopsied both before and after PD-1 blockade. Trimming shortened V by 2 bases and J by 0 bases, and 7 bases separated the two germline ends. Germline-derived CDR1 and CDR2 are SNHLY and FYNNEI. The CDR3 is 14 amino acids. This chain connects TRBV2 to TRBJ1-1, with D perhaps matching TRBD1 (5 bases). This TCR was recovered from a human donor with basal cell carcinoma. Sequencing used tumor tissue, obtained before anti-PD-1 treatment. The CDR3: CASSEQGMNTEAFF. For the CDR3, the DNA is TGTGCCAGCAGTGAACAGGGCATGAACACTGAAGCTTTCTTT.